This T cell receptor (beta chain) was recovered during a study of cytomegalovirus exposure and HLA in healthy donors. Study-wide findings and caveats: Among CMV-associated TCR beta chains, most appeared HLA-restricted in a later analysis.

Comment on this clone: Its antigen is as yet unknown.

It was with 60 Vbeta and 13 Jbeta primers that the PCR ran. TCRdb keeps only in-frame clones here, not all; method: immunoSEQ multiplex PCR. Of over 100,000 clones in the sample, roughly 60% were seen once. This CDR3 comprises 18 residues. This rearrangement joins TRBV21-1 to TRBJ2-3; the table's D call, TRBD1, was not checked against the DNA. TRBV21-1 is reported as a pseudogene. The source of this sequence is a human donor in good health. Sequencing was carried out using PBMCs. The CDR3 nucleotides read TGTGCCAGCAGCACGAAGATGGTACAGGGCTTACCCCCAGATACGCAGTATTTT. This encodes CASSTKMVQGLPPDTQYF.